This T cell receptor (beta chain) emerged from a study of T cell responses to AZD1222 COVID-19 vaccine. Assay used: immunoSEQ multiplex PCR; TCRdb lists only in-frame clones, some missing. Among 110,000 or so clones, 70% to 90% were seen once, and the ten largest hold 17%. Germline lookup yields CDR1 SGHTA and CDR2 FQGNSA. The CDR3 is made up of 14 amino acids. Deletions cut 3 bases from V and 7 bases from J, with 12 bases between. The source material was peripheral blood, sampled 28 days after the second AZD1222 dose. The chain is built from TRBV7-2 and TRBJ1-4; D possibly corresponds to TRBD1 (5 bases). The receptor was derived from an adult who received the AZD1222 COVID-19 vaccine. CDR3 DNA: TGTGCCAGCAGCTTGAAAGAGGGGATTGAAAAACTGTTTTTT. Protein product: CASSLKEGIEKLFF.